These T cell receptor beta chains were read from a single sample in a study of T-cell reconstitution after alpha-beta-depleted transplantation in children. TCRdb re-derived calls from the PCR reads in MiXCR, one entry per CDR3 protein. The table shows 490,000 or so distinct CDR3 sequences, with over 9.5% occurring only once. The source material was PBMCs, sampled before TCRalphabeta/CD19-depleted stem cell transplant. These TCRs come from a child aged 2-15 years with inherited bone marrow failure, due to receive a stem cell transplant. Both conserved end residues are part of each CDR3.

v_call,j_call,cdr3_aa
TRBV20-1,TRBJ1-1,CSARDPTGTLNTEAFF
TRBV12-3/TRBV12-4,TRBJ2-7,CASSFGGSPMGEQYF
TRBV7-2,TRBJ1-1,CASSDSGVGWTEAFF
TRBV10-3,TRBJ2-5,CAIKRQVQETQYF
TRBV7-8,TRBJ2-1,CASSMGTPHNEQFF
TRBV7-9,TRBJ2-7,CASSNTAGASSYEQYF
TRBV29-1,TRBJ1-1,CSVYGGVTEAFF
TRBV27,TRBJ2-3,CASSLGGLALNTDTQYF
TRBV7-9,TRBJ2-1,CASSLGGGPWEGNEQFF
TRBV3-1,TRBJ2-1,CASSQEGPPRPTLYNEQFF
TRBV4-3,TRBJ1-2,CASSQDTYGIYGYTF
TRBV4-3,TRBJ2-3,CASSQDEGGADTQYF
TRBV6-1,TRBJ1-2,CASSPPGQAGGGYTF
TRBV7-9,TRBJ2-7,CASSGRSRDRSYEQYF
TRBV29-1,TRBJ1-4,CSVDTDRGGNEKLFF
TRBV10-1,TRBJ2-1,CASSGLWGDEQFF
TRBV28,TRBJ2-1,CASSLIAGMGNEQFF
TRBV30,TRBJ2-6,CAWGQDSAGANVLTF
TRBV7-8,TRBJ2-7,CASSGGNREGEQYF
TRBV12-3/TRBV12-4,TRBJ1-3,CASSLPMGHSSGNTIYF
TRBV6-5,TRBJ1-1,CASSHRGRGDVAFF
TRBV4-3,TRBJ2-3,CASSRPGQGSDTQYF
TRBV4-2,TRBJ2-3,CASSQVGFSGRATGTQYF
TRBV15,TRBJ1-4,CATSRDLQGADEKLFF
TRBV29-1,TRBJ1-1,CSVSFGHLNTEAFF